This section outlines one T cell receptor (beta chain) sequence together with its context. Libraries were prepared by immunoSEQ multiplex PCR; TCRdb keeps only in-frame clonotypes and omits some of them. The sample holds nearly 90,000 clones; around nine tenths are singletons and the top ten take roughly 5%. This sample was taken from a study of T cell responses to AZD1222 COVID-19 vaccine. The clonotype originates from an adult who received the AZD1222 COVID-19 vaccine. The sample consisted of peripheral blood, taken 28 days after the second AZD1222 dose.

CDR3 protein: CASRTQGAGQPQHF. The DNA for the CDR3 is TGTGCCAGTAGGACACAGGGGGCAGGGCAGCCCCAGCATTTT. The V call is TRBV19, the J call TRBJ1-5, with 9 bases fitting TRBD1. V dropped 6 bases and J dropped 7; count of bases not matched to a gene: 7. This CDR3 is built from 14 residues. Germline V gene lookup returns CDR1 LNHDA and CDR2 SQIVND (reference sequence).